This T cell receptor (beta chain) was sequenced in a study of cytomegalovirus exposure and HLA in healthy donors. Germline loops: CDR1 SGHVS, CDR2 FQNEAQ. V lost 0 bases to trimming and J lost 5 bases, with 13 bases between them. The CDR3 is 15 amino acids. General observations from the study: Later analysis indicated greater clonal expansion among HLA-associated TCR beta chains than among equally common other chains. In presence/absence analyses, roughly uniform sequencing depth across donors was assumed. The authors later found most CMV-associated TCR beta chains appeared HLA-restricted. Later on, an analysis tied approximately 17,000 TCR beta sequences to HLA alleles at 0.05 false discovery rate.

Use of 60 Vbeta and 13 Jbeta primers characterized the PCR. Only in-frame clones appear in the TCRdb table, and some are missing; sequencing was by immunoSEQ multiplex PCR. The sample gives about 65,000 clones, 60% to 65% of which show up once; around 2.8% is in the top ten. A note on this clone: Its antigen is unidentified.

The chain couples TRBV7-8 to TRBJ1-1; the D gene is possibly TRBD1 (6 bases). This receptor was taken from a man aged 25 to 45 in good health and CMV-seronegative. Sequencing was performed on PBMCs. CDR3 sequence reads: CASSLAVGGRTEAFF. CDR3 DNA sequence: TGTGCCAGCAGCTTAGCGGTCGGGGGGCGGACTGAAGCTTTCTTT.